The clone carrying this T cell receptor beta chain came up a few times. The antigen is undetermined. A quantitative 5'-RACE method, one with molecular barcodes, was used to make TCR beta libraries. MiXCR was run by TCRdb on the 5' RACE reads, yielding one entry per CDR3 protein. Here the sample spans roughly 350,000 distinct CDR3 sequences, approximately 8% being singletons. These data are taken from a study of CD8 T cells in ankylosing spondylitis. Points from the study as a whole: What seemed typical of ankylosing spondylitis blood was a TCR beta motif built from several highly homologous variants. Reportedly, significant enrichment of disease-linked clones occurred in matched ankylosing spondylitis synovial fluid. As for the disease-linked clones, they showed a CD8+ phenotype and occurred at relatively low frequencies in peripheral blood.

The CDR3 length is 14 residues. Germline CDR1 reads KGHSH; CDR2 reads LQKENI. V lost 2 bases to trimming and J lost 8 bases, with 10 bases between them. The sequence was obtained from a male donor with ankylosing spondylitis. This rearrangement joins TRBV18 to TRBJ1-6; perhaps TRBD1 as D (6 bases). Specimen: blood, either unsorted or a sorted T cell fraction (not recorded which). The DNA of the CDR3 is TGTGCCAGCTCACCAGGGGGCAGGGATTCACCCCTCCACTTT. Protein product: CASSPGGRDSPLHF.